Many counts were recorded for the clone carrying this T cell receptor beta chain. These data are taken from a study of patients and donors after allogeneic stem cell transplantation. TCRdb ran MiXCR on the RT-PCR reads and lists one entry per CDR3 protein. The sample includes 25,000 to 30,000 distinct CDR3 sequences, roughly 8% seen only once; the top ten take nearly 50%. The source material was blood, either unsorted or a sorted T cell fraction (not recorded which). The sequence derives from a human donor who was either an allogeneic HSCT recipient or a stem cell or donor lymphocyte infusion donor (not recorded which). It is not recorded whose cells these are; they may come from a transplant donor.

CDR3 protein: CASSEGMNTEAFF. The CDR3 DNA follows: TGTGCCAGCAGCGAGGGTATGAACACTGAAGCTTTCTTT. This chain links TRBV7-9 with TRBJ1-1; D unclear. CDR3 length: 13 residues. CDR1 and CDR2 from the germline V gene are SEHNR and FQNEAQ (reference sequence). V lost 5 bases to trimming and J lost 0 bases, with 7 bases between them.